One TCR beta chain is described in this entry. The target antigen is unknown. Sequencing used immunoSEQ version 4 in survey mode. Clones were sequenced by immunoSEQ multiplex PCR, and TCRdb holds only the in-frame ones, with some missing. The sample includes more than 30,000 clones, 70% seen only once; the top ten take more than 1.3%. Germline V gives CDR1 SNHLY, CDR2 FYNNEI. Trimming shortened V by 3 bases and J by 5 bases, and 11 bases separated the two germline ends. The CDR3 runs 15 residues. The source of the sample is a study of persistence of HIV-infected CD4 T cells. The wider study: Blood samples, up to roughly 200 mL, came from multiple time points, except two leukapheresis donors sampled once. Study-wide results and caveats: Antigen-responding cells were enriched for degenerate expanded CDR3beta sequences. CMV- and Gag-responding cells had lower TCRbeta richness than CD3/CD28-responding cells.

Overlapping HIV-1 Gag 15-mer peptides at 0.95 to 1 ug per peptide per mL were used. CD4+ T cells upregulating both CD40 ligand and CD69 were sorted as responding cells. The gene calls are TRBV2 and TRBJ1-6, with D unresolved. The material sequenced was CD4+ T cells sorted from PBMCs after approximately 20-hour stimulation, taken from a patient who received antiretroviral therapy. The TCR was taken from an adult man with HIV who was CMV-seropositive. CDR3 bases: TGTGCCAGCAGTGATGGGTTTTCAAATAATTCACCCCTCCACTTT. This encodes CASSDGFSNNSPLHF.